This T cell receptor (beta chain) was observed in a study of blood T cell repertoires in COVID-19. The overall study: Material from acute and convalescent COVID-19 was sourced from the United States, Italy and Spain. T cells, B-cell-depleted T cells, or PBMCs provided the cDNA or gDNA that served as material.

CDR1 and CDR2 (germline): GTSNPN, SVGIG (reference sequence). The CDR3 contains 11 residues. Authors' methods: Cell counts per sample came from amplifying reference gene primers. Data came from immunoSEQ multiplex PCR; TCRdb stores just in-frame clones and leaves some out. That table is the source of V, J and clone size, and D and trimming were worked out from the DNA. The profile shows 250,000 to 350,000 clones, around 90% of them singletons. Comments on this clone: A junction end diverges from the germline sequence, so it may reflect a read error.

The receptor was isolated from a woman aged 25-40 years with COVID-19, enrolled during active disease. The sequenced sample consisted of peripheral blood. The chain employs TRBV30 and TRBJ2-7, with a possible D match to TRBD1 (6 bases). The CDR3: CAWGFRTASHF. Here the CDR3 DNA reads TGTGCCTGGGGGTTTCGGACAGCCTCTCACTTC.